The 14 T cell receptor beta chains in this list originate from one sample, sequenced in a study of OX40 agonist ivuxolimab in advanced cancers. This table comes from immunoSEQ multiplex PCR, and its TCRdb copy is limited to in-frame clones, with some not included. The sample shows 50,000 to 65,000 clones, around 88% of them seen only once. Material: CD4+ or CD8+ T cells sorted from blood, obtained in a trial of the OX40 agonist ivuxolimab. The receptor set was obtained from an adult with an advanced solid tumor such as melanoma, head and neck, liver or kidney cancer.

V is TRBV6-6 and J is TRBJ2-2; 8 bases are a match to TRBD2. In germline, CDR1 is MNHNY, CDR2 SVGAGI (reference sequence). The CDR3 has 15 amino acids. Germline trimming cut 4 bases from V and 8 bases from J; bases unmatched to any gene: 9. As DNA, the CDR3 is TGTGCCAGCAGTTTAGCGGGATCTAGAACGGGGGAGCTGTTTTTT. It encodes CASSLAGSRTGELFF.

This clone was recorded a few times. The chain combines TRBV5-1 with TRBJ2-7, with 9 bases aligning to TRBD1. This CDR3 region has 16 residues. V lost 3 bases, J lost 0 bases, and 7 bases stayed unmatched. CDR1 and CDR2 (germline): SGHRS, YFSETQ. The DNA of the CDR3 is TGCGCCAGCAGCTGGGGGACAGGGACCTACTCCTACGAGCAGTACTTC. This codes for CASSWGTGTYSYEQYF.

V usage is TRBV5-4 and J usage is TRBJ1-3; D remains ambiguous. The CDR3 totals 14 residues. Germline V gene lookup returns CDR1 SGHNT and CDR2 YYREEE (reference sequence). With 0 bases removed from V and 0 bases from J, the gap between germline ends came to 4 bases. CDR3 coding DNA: TGTGCCAGCAGCTTGGAGGGCTCTGGAAACACCATATATTTT. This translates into CASSLEGSGNTIYF.

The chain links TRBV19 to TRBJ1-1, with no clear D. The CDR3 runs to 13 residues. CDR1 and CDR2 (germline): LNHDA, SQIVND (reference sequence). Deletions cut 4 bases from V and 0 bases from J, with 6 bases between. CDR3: CASSKGVNTEAFF. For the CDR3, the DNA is TGTGCCAGTAGTAAGGGAGTGAACACTGAAGCTTTCTTT.

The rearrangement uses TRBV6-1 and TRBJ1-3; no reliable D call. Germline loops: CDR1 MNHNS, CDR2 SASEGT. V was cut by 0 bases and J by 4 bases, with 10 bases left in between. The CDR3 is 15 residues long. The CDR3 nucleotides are TGTGCCAGCAGTGAAGCAATACGGAGAGGAAACACCATATATTTT. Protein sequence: CASSEAIRRGNTIYF.

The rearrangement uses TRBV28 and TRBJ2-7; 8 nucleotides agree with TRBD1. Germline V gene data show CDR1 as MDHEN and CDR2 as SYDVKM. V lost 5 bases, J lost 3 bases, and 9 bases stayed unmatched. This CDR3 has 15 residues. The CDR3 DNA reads TGTGCCAGCAGTAAGCCGGGACAGGAGATCTACGAGCAGTACTTC. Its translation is CASSKPGQEIYEQYF.

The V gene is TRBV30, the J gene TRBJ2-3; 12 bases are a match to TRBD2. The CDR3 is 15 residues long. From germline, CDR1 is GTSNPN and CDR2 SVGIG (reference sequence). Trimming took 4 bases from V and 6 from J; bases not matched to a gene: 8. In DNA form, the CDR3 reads TGTGCCTGGAATCGACTAGCGGGAGCTCAGGATACGCAGTATTTT. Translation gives CAWNRLAGAQDTQYF.

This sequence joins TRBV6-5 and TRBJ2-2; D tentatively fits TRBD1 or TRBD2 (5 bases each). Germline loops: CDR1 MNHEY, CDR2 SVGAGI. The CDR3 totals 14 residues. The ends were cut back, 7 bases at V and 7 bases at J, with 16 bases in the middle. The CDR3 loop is CASTPLGDHGELFF. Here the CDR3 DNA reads TGTGCCAGCACCCCCCTGGGGGACCACGGGGAGCTGTTTTTT.

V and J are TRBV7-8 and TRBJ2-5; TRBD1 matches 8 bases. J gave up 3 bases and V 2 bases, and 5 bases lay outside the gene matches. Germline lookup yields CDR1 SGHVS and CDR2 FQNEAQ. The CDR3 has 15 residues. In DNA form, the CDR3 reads TGTGCCAGCAGCTTACACGGGACAGGTGAAGAGACCCAGTACTTC. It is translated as CASSLHGTGEETQYF.

CDR3: CASRHTGVYEQYF. The DNA of the CDR3 is TGTGCCAGCAGGCACACAGGGGTCTACGAGCAGTACTTC. The V call is TRBV6-1, the J call TRBJ2-7; TRBD1 matches 7 bases. The CDR3 extends over 13 amino acids. Germline V gives CDR1 MNHNS, CDR2 SASEGT. J gave up 3 bases and V 6 bases, and 5 bases lay outside the gene matches.

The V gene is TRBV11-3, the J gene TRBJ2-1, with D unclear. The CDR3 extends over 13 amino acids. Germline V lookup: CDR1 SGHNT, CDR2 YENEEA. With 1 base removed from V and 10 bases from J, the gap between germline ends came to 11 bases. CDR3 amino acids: CASSLVVGGEQFF. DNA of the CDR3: TGTGCCAGCAGCTTAGTGGTCGGCGGAGAGCAGTTCTTC.

CDR3 loop: CASSVATGGASYEQYF. The CDR3 bases are TGTGCCAGCAGCGTAGCGACAGGGGGCGCGTCCTACGAGCAGTACTTC. The chain has TRBV9 and TRBJ2-7; TRBD1 matches at 10 bases. Trimming removed 0 bases from V and 1 base from J; junction bases left unmatched: 4. The CDR3 totals 16 residues. CDR1 is SGDLS and CDR2 is YYNGEE in the germline V gene.

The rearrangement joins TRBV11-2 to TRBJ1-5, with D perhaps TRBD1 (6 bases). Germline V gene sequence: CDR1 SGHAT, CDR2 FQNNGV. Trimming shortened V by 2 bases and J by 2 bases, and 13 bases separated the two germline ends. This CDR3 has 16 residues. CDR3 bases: TGTGCCAGCAGCTTATTACAGGGTCACGGCAATCAGCCCCAGCATTTT. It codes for CASSLLQGHGNQPQHF.

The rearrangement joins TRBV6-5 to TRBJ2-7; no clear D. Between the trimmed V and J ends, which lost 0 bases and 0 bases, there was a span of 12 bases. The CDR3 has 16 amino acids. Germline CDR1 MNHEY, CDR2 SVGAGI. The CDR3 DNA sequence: TGTGCCAGCAGTTACTCGATAGTCATGAGCTCCTACGAGCAGTACTTC. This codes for CASSYSIVMSSYEQYF.